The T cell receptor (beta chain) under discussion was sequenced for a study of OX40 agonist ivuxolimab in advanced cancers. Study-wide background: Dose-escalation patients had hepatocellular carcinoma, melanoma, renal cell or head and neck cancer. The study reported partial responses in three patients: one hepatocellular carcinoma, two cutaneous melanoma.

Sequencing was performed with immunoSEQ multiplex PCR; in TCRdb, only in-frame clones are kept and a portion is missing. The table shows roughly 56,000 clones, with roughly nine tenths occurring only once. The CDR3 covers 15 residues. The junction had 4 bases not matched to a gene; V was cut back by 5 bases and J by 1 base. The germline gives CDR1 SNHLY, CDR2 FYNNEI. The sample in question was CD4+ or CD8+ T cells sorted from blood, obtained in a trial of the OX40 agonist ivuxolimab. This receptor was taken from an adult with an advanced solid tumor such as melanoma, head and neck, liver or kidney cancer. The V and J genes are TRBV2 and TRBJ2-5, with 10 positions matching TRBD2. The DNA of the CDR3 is TGTGCCAGCAGTAGACTAGCGGGCCCCCAAGAGACCCAGTACTTC. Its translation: CASSRLAGPQETQYF.